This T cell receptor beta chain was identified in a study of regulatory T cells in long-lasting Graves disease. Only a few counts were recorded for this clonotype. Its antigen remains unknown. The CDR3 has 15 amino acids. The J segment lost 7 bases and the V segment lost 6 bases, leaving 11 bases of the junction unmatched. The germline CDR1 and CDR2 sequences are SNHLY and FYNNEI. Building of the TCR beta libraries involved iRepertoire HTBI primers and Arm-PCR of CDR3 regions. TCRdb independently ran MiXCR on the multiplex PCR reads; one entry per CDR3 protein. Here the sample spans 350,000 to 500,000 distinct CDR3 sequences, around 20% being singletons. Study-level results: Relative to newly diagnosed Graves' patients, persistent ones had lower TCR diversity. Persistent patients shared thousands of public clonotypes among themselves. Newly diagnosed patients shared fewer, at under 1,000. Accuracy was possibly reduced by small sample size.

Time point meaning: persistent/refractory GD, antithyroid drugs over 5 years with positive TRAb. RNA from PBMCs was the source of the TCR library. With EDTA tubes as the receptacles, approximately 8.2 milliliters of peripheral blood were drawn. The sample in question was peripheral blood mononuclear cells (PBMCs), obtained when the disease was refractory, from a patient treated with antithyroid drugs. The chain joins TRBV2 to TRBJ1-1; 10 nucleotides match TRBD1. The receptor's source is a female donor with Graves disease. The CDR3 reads CASRGLGQGPYEAFF. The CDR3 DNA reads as TGTGCCAGCAGAGGGCTGGGACAGGGGCCCTATGAAGCTTTCTTT.